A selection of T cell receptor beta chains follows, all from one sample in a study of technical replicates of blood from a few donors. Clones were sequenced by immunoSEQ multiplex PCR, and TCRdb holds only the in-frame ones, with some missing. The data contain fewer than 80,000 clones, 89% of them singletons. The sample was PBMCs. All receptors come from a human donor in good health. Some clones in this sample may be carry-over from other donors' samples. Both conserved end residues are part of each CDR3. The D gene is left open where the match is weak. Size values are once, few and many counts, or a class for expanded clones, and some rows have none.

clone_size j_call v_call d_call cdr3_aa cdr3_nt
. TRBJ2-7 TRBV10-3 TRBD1 CATAGGTGYEQYF TGTGCCACCGCCGGAGGGACAGGCTACGAGCAGTACTTC
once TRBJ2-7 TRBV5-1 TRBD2 CASRLSGEMYEQYF TGCGCCAGCAGGCTCAGCGGGGAAATGTACGAGCAGTACTTC
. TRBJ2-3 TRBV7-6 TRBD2 CASSLQGLAASTDTQYF TGTGCCAGCAGCTTACAGGGACTAGCTGCTAGCACAGATACGCAGTATTTT
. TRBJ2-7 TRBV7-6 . CASSLAVRDEQYF TGTGCCAGCAGCTTAGCGGTACGGGACGAGCAGTACTTC
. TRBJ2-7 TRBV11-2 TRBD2 CASRDPSAGGSYEQYF TGTGCCAGCAGAGACCCCTCCGCGGGAGGTTCCTACGAGCAGTACTTC
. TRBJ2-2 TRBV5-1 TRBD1 CASSLDPTGVGDYGELFF TGCGCCAGCAGCTTGGACCCGACAGGGGTCGGGGATTACGGGGAGCTGTTTTTT
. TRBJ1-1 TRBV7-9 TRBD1 CASSSYTTGGRTEAFF TGTGCCAGCAGCTCCTACACAACAGGGGGTCGCACTGAAGCTTTCTTT
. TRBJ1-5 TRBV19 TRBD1 CASSRTSRGASDYSNQPQHF TGTGCCAGTAGTAGAACCTCCAGGGGGGCGTCCGACTATAGCAATCAGCCCCAGCATTTT
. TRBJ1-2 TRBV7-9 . CASRPPGLAKRDYGYTF TGTGCCAGCAGACCTCCGGGATTAGCTAAGCGGGACTATGGCTACACCTTC
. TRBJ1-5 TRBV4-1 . CASSQLDLLPVGNQPQHF TGCGCCAGCAGCCAGCTAGACCTCCTCCCAGTGGGCAATCAGCCCCAGCATTTT
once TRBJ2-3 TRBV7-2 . CASTRLGGTRNTDTQYF TGTGCCAGCACCCGCCTGGGGGGTACCCGCAACACAGATACGCAGTATTTT
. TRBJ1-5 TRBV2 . CASSEAEGYGPQHF TGTGCCAGCAGTGAAGCAGAGGGTTATGGGCCCCAGCATTTT
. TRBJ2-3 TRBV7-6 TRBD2 CASTLSGGGGAQYF TGTGCCAGCACCCTTAGCGGGGGAGGAGGGGCGCAGTATTTT
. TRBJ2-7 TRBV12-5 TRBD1 CASGLPDSGQPLYEQYF TGTGCTAGTGGTTTGCCTGATTCGGGACAGCCTCTCTACGAGCAGTACTTC
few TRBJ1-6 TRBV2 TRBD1 CASSDATGKILGSPLHF TGTGCCAGCAGCGACGCGACAGGGAAAATTTTGGGTTCACCCCTCCACTTT
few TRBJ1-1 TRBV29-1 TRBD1 CSAAGQANTEAFF TGCAGCGCGGCCGGACAGGCGAACACTGAAGCTTTCTTT
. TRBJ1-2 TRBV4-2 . CASSHQDVTRAGYTF TGTGCCAGCAGCCATCAAGACGTTACCAGGGCTGGCTACACCTTC
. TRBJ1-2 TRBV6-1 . CASHDRTQNYGYTF TGTGCCAGCCACGACCGGACACAAAACTATGGCTACACCTTC
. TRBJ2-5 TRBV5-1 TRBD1 CASSSQGAMETQYF TGCGCCAGCAGCTCACAGGGGGCCATGGAGACCCAGTACTTC
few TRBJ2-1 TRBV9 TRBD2 CASSVTTTSGNYNEQFF TGTGCCAGCAGCGTTACCACGACTAGCGGGAACTACAATGAGCAGTTCTTC
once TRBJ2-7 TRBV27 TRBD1 CASRTPGQTYEQYF TGTGCCAGCAGAACTCCGGGACAGACCTACGAGCAGTACTTC
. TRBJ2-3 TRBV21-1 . CASSKSIWRIGDTQYF TGTGCCAGCAGCAAAAGTATATGGAGGATCGGTGATACGCAGTATTTT
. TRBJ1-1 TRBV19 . CASETPGLNTEAFF TGTGCCAGTGAAACCCCCGGGTTGAACACTGAAGCTTTCTTT
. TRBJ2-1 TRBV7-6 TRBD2 CASSLDTSGRGNEQFF TGTGCCAGCAGCTTAGACACTAGCGGGAGGGGGAATGAGCAGTTCTTC
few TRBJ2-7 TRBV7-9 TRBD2 CASRPASGSNYEQYF TGTGCCAGCAGGCCCGCTAGCGGGAGTAATTACGAGCAGTACTTC
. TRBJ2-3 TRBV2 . CASSESAGGDTQYF TGTGCCAGCAGTGAAAGTGCAGGGGGGGATACGCAGTATTTT
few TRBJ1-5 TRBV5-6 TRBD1 CASSLGSLTGGVQPQHF TGTGCCAGCAGCTTGGGTAGCCTTACAGGGGGCGTTCAGCCCCAGCATTTT
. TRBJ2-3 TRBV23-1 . CASSSGTQSTDTQYF TGCGCCAGCAGTTCCGGGACACAAAGCACAGATACGCAGTATTTT
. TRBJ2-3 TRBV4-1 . CASSQELVRRGADTQYF TGCGCCAGCAGCCAAGAACTAGTGCGGCGGGGTGCAGATACGCAGTATTTT